The 14 T cell receptor beta chains presented below share a single source sample, sequenced in a study of blood T cell repertoires in COVID-19 (dated by TCRdb to 2018 to 2021). Library construction relied on the immunoSEQ multiplex PCR assay. As stored in TCRdb, this immuneACCESS dataset retains in-frame rearrangements with V and J assigned. A fraction of the clones does not appear; measured against another copy, unresolved V genes explain less than half of the discrepancy, and the remainder lacks a known reason. In this sample the table shows a few hundred thousand clones, roughly 84% of which occur a single time. The top ten hold 4% to 5% of the sample. The sample comprised peripheral blood. The receptors originated from a man in his sixties with acute or convalescent COVID-19.

This clone came up a few times. Other DNA sequences within the sample encode an identical CDR3. The J gene is TRBJ1-1, the V gene TRBV18; perhaps TRBD1 as D (5 bases). V dropped 5 bases and J dropped 2 bases, with 9 bases sitting between them. The CDR3 sequence is 13 residues long. In germline, CDR1 is KGHSH, CDR2 LQKENI. CDR3 region: CASSRQGNTEAFF. The CDR3 bases are TGTGCCAGCTCAAGGCAGGGCAACACTGAAGCTTTCTTT.

V and J are TRBV5-1 and TRBJ2-1, with 8 bases lining up with TRBD2. The germline V gene encodes CDR1 SGHRS and CDR2 YFSETQ. The CDR3 totals 16 residues. V lost 7 bases, J lost 2 bases, and 11 bases stayed unmatched. The CDR3 sequence is CASAGQGLGAYNEQFF. The CDR3, as DNA: TGCGCCAGCGCCGGCCAGGGACTAGGCGCCTACAATGAGCAGTTCTTC.

In its sample, this clone was seen a few times. The V and J genes are TRBV4-3 and TRBJ1-1, with D tentatively TRBD1 (6 bases). The CDR3 spans 15 residues. The germline gives CDR1 LGHNA, CDR2 YSLEER. Trimming took 0 bases from V and 4 from J, leaving 12 bases between them. Here the CDR3 reads CASSQEGRGGTEAFF. In DNA form, the CDR3 reads TGCGCCAGCAGCCAAGAAGGTCGAGGGGGCACTGAAGCTTTCTTT.

This chain links TRBV19 with TRBJ2-3; D gene unclear. The CDR3 loop spans 14 amino acids. V gave up 9 bases and J gave up 4 bases, with 17 bases separating them. The germline gives CDR1 LNHDA, CDR2 SQIVND (reference sequence). CDR3: CASTLGRQSDTQYF. In DNA, the CDR3 is TGTGCCAGCACCCTGGGCAGGCAATCAGATACGCAGTATTTT.

There are a few counts of this clone. The gene calls are TRBV6-1 and TRBJ2-7; 8 nucleotides match TRBD2. Per germline, CDR1 MNHNS and CDR2 SASEGT. V lost 2 bases to trimming and J lost 2 bases; unmatched junction nucleotides: 8. The CDR3 sequence is 16 residues long. CDR3 amino acids: CASSELRPGLAYEQYF. CDR3 in DNA: TGTGCCAGCAGTGAACTCCGCCCGGGACTAGCCTACGAGCAGTACTTC.

The V call is TRBV5-1, the J call TRBJ2-5; 9 bases map to TRBD2. Looked up from germline, CDR1 is SGHRS and CDR2 is YFSETQ. The CDR3 has 15 residues. Trimming took 4 bases from V and 1 from J; bases not matched to a gene: 5. The CDR3 here is CASSRRGGTQETQYF. The CDR3 DNA reads TGCGCCAGCAGCAGGCGGGGGGGGACCCAAGAGACCCAGTACTTC.

The sample holds one count of this clone. The CDR3, as DNA: TGTGCCAGCAGCCCACAGGCGAACACTGAAGCTTTCTTT. It specifies CASSPQANTEAFF. This chain uses TRBV6-6 with TRBJ1-1, with D perhaps TRBD1 (5 bases). The CDR3 spans 13 residues. V was shortened by 6 bases and J by 1 base, with 9 bases between the two germline ends. Per the germline V gene, CDR1 is MNHNY and CDR2 is SVGAGI (reference sequence).

The rearrangement uses TRBV6-5 and TRBJ1-6; 7 bases match TRBD1. Germline assignment: CDR1 MNHEY and CDR2 SVGAGI. The ends lost 0 bases at V and 10 bases at J; junction bases unmatched: 9. The length of the CDR3 is 16 residues. CDR3 loop: CASSYSTGRGNSPLHF. DNA for the CDR3: TGTGCCAGCAGTTACTCGACAGGGAGAGGCAACTCACCCCTCCACTTT.

J is TRBJ2-7 and V is TRBV5-1, with D perhaps TRBD1 (8 bases). CDR1 SGHRS and CDR2 YFSETQ come from the germline V gene. The CDR3 totals 17 residues. V gave up 4 bases and J gave up 5 bases, with 25 bases separating them. CDR3 DNA sequence: TGCGCCAGCAGCATGGGACAGAACAGGGGGAGGGGAGACGAGCAGTACTTC. This translates into CASSMGQNRGRGDEQYF.

The chain combines TRBV4-1 with TRBJ1-1, with TRBD1 as a possible D gene (6 bases). This CDR3 is built from 14 residues. The ends were cut back, 3 bases at V and 2 bases at J, with 10 bases in the middle. The germline CDR1 and CDR2 sequences are MGHRA and YSYEKL. CDR3 in amino acids: CASSQGHLNTEAFF. CDR3 nucleotides: TGCGCCAGCAGCCAGGGACACCTCAACACTGAAGCTTTCTTT.

The V and J genes are TRBV6-2 or TRBV6-3 and TRBJ2-1; 16 nucleotides agree with TRBD2. The germline CDR1 and CDR2 sequences are MNHEY and SVGEGT. The CDR3 sequence is 19 residues long. After removal of 2 bases from V and 2 bases from J, the junction contained 6 bases not matched to a gene. The CDR3 nucleotides are TGTGCCAGCAGTTACCCCAAAGGGACTAGCGGGAGGGCCTACAATGAGCAGTTCTTC. This encodes CASSYPKGTSGRAYNEQFF.

The rearrangement uses TRBV6-6 and TRBJ2-3; a possible D gene is TRBD2 (6 bases). From germline, CDR1 is MNHNY and CDR2 SVGAGI (reference sequence). This CDR3 has 13 amino acids. Trimming left V 7 bases short and J 3 bases short, with 11 bases between. The DNA of the CDR3 is TGTGCCAGCACTCTACGGGAGACAGATACGCAGTATTTT. Translating it yields CASTLRETDTQYF.

V is TRBV11-2 and J is TRBJ2-3, with a tentative D call TRBD2 (6 bases). Between the trimmed V and J ends, which lost 5 bases and 2 bases, there was a span of 17 bases. From germline, CDR1 is SGHAT and CDR2 FQNNGV. This CDR3 region has 16 residues. CDR3 in amino acids: CASSPRTIANTDTQYF. The CDR3 region has the DNA TGTGCCAGCAGCCCCCGGACTATAGCGAACACAGATACGCAGTATTTT.

The chain combines TRBV3-1 (or the pseudogene TRBV3-2) with TRBJ2-3; no reliable D call. Per germline, CDR1 LGHDT and CDR2 YNNKEL (reference sequence). Trimming took 0 bases from V and 6 from J, leaving 13 bases between them. This CDR3 spans 15 amino acids. CDR3 DNA: TGTGCCAGCAGCCAAGATCCCACCTATCGGGATACGCAGTATTTT. This encodes CASSQDPTYRDTQYF.